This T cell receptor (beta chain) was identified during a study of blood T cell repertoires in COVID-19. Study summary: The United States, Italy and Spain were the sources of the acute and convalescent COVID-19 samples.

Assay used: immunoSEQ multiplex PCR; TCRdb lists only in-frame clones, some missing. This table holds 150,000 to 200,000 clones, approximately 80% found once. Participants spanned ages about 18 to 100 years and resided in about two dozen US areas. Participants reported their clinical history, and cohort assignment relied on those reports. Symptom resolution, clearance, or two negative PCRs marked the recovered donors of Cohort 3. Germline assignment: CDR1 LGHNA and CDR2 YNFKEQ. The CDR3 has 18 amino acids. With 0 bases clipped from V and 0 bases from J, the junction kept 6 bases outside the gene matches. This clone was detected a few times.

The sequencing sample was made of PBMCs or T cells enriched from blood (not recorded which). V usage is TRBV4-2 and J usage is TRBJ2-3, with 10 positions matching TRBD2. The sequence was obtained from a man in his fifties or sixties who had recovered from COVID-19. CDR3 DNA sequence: TGTGCCAGCAGCCAAGATCTGGTAGCGGGGGGCAGCACAGATACGCAGTATTTT. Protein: CASSQDLVAGGSTDTQYF.